The entry below describes one T cell receptor (beta chain). This clone's antigen is unknown. No much larger clonotype is one base removed from it; base qualities were not supplied. Peripheral blood CD8+ and CD4+ T cells from healthy donors, Susac syndrome patients and multiple sclerosis patients were profiled by high-throughput TCR beta sequencing. The Susac syndrome patients fulfilled recently defined diagnostic criteria for either definite or probable disease. Bulk CD8+ and CD4+ T cells were purified magnetically by negative isolation, whereas CD8+ TEMRA cells were enriched by FACS. Blood was collected in EDTA tubes and processed within 24 hours, with PBMCs isolated through density gradient centrifugation. PBMCs destined for TCR sequencing were cryopreserved in liquid nitrogen and later thawed in a 37 °C water bath. Purity of sorted or isolated CD4+, CD8+ and CD8+ TEMRA cells was at least 90%. These data are taken from a study of CD8 T cells in Susac syndrome (dated by TCRdb to between 2019 and 2020). Background on the whole study: Of the Susac syndrome patients who were sequenced, under 10 were in clinical remission while roughly six had clinically active disease. Susac syndrome patients were therapy-naive, on corticosteroids (some also receiving IVIg), or on IVIg alone at blood withdrawal. The clonality of the CD8+ T cell repertoire was compared across over 10 healthy donors, 14 Susac syndrome patients and about 15 multiple sclerosis patients. Whether CD8+ T cell activation and differentiation in Susac syndrome was antigen driven was tested using repertoire sequencing. Beyond this particular receptor, the publication reports: Under 20 and five Susac-specific public clones were found in the total CD8+ and CD8+ TEMRA repertoires, respectively. Susac syndrome CD8+ repertoires showed clonal expansion, highest in CD8+ TEMRA cells and greater in clinically active than remitting patients. The number of individuals in the TCR sequencing and HLA analysis was acknowledged as relatively small.

Measured from the cysteine to the phenylalanine, the CDR3 is 16 residues long. Only CDR3 DNA is held: 48 bases, read in frame from base 1. The germline V and J ends show losses of 0 bases and 6 bases respectively, and no gene match explains 7 bases of the junction. Looking up the germline V gene yields CDR1 SGDLS and CDR2 YYNGEE. RNA was extracted using the RNeasy kit, and about 0.45 to 1 microgram was reverse transcribed with random hexamers. TCR beta CDR3 regions were amplified with the immunoSEQ multiplex PCR assay covering 54 Vbeta and 13 Jbeta segments. PCR amplification bias was corrected using a synthetic template baseline for primer optimization and computational correction. The paper's data handling went like this. Reads were annotated to V, D and J genes per IMGT and analyzed with immunoSEQ Analyzer, keeping only productive sequences. Clonality was computed as one minus Shannon entropy normalized by log2 of the number of productive unique sequences. For each patient and control, public and private clones were evaluated among the 100 most prevalent clones. A clone was defined as Susac-specific if it was absent from the healthy and MS cohorts, from roughly 1,000 published viral clones and from other ImmuneACCESS disease sequences. The raw public reads went through TCRdb reprocessing: fastp at Q25, MiXCR clone calling, in-frame beta chains kept. One record per CDR3 amino acid sequence lists the most common genes and DNA. None of the V and J calls come from the authors' own analysis; TCRdb made them. For this sample the table gives around 95,000 distinct CDR3 sequences, of which approximately 95% were detected only once. Clones ranked in the top ten supply 0.3% of the sample.

The chain joins TRBV9 to TRBJ2-3; 10 junctional bases match TRBD2. The source material was CD8+ T cells from PBMCs. The origin of this receptor is a human donor with Susac syndrome. The CDR3 amino acid sequence is: CASSVEGLAGADTQYF. The bases are TGTGCCAGCAGCGTAGAGGGGCTAGCGGGAGCGGATACGCAGTATTTT.